This entry is about one T cell receptor (beta chain). The data were produced by immunoSEQ multiplex PCR, yet TCRdb's version contains in-frame clones alone and is incomplete. This table holds fewer than 55,000 clones, 85% found once. This sample stems from a study of radiotherapy plus CTLA-4 blockade in lung cancer. V gave up 7 bases and J gave up 0 bases, with 13 bases separating them. Germline CDR1 and CDR2: MDHEN and SYDVKM. The CDR3 runs 15 residues. This clonotype was sampled from a human donor with non-small cell lung cancer whose response to radiotherapy plus ipilimumab could not be evaluated. Sequencing used peripheral blood, obtained from a patient treated with radiotherapy plus ipilimumab. This chain uses TRBV28 with TRBJ2-1; a possible D gene is TRBD2 (6 bases). The CDR3 region has the DNA TGTGCCAGCAATGGAGGGACCTTCTCCTACAATGAGCAGTTCTTC. Residues: CASNGGTFSYNEQFF.